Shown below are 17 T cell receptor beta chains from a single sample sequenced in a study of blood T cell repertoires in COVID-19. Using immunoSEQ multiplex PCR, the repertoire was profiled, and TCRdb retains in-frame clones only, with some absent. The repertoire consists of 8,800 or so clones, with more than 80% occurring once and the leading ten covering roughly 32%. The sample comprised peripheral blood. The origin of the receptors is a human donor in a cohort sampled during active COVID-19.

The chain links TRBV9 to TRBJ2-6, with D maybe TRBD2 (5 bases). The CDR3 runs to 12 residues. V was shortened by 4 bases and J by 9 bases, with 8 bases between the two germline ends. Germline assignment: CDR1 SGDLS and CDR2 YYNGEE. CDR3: CASSPRDNVLTF. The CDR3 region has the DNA TGTGCCAGCAGCCCCCGGGACAACGTCCTGACTTTC.

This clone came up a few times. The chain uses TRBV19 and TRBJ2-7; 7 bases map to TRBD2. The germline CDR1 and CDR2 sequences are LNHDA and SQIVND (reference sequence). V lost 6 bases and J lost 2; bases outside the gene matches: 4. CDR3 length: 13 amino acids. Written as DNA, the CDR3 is TGTGCCAGTAGAGCGGGACCGGCCTACGAGCAGTACTTC. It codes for CASRAGPAYEQYF.

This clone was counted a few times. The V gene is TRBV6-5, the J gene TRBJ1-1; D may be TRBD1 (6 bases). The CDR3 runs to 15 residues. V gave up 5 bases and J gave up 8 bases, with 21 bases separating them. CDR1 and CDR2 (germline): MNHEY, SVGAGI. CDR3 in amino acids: CASSPATGLLLEAFF. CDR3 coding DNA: TGTGCCAGCAGTCCAGCGACAGGTTTGTTATTGGAAGCTTTCTTT.

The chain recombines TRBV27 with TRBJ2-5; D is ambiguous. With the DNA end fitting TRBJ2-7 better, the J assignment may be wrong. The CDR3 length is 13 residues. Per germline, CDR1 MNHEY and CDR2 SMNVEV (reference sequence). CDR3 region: CASSSSLTYEQYF. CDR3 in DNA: TGTGCCAGCAGTTCGTCCCTTACCTACGAGCAGTACTTC.

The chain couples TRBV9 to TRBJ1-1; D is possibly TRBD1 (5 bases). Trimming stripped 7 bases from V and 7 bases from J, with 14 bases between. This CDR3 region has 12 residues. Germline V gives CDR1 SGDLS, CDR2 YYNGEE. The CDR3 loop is CASGERGGEAFF. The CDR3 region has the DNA TGTGCCAGCGGCGAGAGGGGAGGTGAAGCTTTCTTT.

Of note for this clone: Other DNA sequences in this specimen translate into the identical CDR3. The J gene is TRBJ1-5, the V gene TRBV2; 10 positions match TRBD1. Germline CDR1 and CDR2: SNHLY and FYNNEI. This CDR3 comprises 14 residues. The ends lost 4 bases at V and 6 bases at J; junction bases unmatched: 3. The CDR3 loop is CASSGTGGIQPQHF. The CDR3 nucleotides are TGTGCCAGCAGTGGGACAGGGGGGATTCAGCCCCAGCATTTT.

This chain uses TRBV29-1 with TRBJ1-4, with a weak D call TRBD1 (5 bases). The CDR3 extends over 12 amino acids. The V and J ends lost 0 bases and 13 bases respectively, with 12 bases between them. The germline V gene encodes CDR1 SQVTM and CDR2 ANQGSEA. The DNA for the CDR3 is TGCAGCGTTGAAGATCTAGGGGATGGACTGTTTTTT. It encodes CSVEDLGDGLFF.

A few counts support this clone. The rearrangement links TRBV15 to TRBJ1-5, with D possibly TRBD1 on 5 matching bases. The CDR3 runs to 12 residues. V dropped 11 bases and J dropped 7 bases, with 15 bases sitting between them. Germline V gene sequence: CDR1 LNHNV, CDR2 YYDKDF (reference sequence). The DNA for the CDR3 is TGTGCCTGGGGATTAGGGGCCCAGCCCCAGCATTTT. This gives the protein CAWGLGAQPQHF.

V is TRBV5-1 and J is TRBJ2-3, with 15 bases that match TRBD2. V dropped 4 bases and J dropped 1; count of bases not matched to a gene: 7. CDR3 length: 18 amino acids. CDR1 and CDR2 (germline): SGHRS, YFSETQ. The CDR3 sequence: CASSPPGLAGGGTDTQYF. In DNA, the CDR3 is TGCGCCAGCAGCCCGCCGGGACTAGCGGGGGGAGGCACAGATACGCAGTATTTT.

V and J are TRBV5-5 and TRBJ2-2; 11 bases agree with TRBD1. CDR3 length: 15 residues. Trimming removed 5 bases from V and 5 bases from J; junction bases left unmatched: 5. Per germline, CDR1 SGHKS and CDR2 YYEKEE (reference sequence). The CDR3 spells CASRAGTGGTGELFF. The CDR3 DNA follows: TGTGCCAGCAGGGCCGGGACAGGGGGTACCGGGGAGCTGTTTTTT.

In DNA form, the CDR3 reads TGCGCCAGCAGCCGGGGGCGGGGGACAGATACGCAGTATTTT. It is translated as CASSRGRGTDTQYF. The rearrangement links TRBV4-1 to TRBJ2-3, with D possibly being TRBD2 (7 bases). Trimming cost V 4 bases and J 3 bases, with 11 bases left between them. The germline CDR1 and CDR2 sequences are MGHRA and YSYEKL. The CDR3 sequence is 14 residues long.

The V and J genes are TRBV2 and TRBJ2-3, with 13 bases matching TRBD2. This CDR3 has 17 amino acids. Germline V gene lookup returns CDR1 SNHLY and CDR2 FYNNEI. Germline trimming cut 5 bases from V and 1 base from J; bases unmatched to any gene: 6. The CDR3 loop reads CASSRWTSGSGTDTQYF. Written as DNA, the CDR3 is TGTGCCAGCAGTCGATGGACTAGCGGGAGCGGCACAGATACGCAGTATTTT.

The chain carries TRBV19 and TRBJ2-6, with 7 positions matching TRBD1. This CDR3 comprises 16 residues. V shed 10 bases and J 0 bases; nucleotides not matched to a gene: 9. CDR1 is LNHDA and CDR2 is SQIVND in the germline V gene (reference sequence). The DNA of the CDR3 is TGTGCCACTCGACCGGGACAGTCCTCTGGGGCCAACGTCCTGACTTTC. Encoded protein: CATRPGQSSGANVLTF.

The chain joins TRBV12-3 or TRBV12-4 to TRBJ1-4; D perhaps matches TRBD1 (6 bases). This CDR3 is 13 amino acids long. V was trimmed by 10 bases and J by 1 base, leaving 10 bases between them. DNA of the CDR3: TGTGCCACCTCACAGGGAACTAATGAAAAACTGTTTTTT. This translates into CATSQGTNEKLFF.

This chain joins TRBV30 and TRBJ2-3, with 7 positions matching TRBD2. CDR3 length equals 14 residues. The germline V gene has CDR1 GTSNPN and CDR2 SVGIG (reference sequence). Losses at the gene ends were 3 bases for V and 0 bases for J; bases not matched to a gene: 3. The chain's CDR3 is CAWSLGGSTDTQYF. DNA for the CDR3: TGTGCCTGGAGCTTGGGGGGGAGCACAGATACGCAGTATTTT.

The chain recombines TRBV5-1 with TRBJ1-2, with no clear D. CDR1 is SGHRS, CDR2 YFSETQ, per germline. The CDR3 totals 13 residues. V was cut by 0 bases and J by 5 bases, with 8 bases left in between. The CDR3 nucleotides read TGCGCCAGCAGCTTGGTGTCAGTTTATGGCTACACCTTC. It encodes CASSLVSVYGYTF.

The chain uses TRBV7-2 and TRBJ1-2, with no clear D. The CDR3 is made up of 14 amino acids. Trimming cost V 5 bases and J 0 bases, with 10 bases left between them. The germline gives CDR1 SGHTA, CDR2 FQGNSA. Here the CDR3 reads CASSPPGTNYGYTF. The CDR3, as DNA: TGTGCCAGCAGCCCCCCGGGGACTAACTATGGCTACACCTTC.